The rows below give T cell receptor beta chains drawn from one sample of a study of cytomegalovirus exposure and HLA in healthy donors. Clones were sequenced by immunoSEQ multiplex PCR, and TCRdb holds only the in-frame ones, with some missing. The sample yields roughly 200,000 clones, about 70% seen once. Sequenced input: PBMCs. The receptors were sampled from a man in his forties or fifties in good health and CMV-seropositive. Both conserved end residues are part of each CDR3. Each record gives: clone size, J gene, D gene, V gene, CDR3 DNA, CDR3 protein. The D gene is left open where the match is weak. Size values are once, few and many counts, or a class for expanded clones, and some rows have none.

few TRBJ2-3 . TRBV7-9 TGTGCCAGCAGCTATTCCGTTCAGGGTCGGACAGATACGCAGTATTTT CASSYSVQGRTDTQYF
. TRBJ2-3 . TRBV5-1 TGCGCCAGCAGCTTGCAGGGGAGAGGTGATACGCAGTATTTT CASSLQGRGDTQYF
. TRBJ1-5 . TRBV19 TGTGCCAGTCGCCAGGGTCGGGGCAATCAGCCCCAGCATTTT CASRQGRGNQPQHF
. TRBJ2-1 TRBD1 TRBV5-8 TGTGCCAGCAGCATCCCTACAGGGGGCTTTTCCTACAATGAGCAGTTCTTC CASSIPTGGFSYNEQFF
few TRBJ1-4 . TRBV6-5 TGTGCCAGCAGTTCCCGGGGTTGGGGTGAAAAACTGTTTTTT CASSSRGWGEKLFF
few TRBJ1-4 . TRBV15 TGTGCCACCAGCAAGTACGGTAAAAATGAAAAACTGTTTTTT CATSKYGKNEKLFF
. TRBJ2-7 . TRBV9 TGTGCCAGCAGCCCAAGGACAGTCTCCTACGAGCAGTACTTC CASSPRTVSYEQYF
. TRBJ2-2 . TRBV27 TGTGCCAGCAGTTCCTCCAGGGGTAACACCGGGGAGCTGTTTTTT CASSSSRGNTGELFF
once TRBJ2-5 . TRBV7-9 TGTGCCAGCAGCTTAAACGGGGGAGAGACCCAGTACTTC CASSLNGGETQYF
. TRBJ1-3 . TRBV6-5 TGTGCCAGCATGAAAAGCGGCTCTGGAAACACCATATATTTT CASMKSGSGNTIYF
. TRBJ1-5 . TRBV5-4 TGTGCCAGCAGCTTGGGGCCAGGCAATCAGCCCCAGCATTTT CASSLGPGNQPQHF
. TRBJ2-5 . TRBV28 TGTGCCAGCAGTTTTGCAGGGCTCGAGACCCAGTACTTC CASSFAGLETQYF
few TRBJ2-7 TRBD2 TRBV19 TGTGCCAGTAACAACCCGACCGGGACTAACGAGCAGTACTTC CASNNPTGTNEQYF
. TRBJ1-2 TRBD1 TRBV9 TGTGCCAGCAGCGTAAAACAGGGGTCTGGCTACACCTTC CASSVKQGSGYTF
. TRBJ2-5 . TRBV28 TGTGCCAGCAGTCTCTCCCGGGACAACCAAGAGACCCAGTACTTC CASSLSRDNQETQYF
once TRBJ2-1 . TRBV9 TGTGCCAGCAGCGTTGGCGGAAGAAAAAGCAATGAGCAGTTCTTC CASSVGGRKSNEQFF
. TRBJ1-2 . TRBV7-9 TGTGCCAGCAGCCCCCAGGCGGACTCTAACTATGGCTACACCTTC CASSPQADSNYGYTF
. TRBJ2-1 . TRBV7-2 TGTGCCAGCAGCTACCCCGGGGTGGTGCAGTTCTTC CASSYPGVVQFF
. TRBJ1-4 . TRBV15 TGTGCCACCAGCACCCTGGACAGAGGGGGTGAAAAACTGTTTTTT CATSTLDRGGEKLFF
few TRBJ2-1 TRBD2 TRBV27 TGTGCCAGCAGTCCTGGGGGAGGGAATGAGCAGTTCTTC CASSPGGGNEQFF
. TRBJ1-1 TRBD1 TRBV30 TGTGCCTTCCCCCTAGCGGGACAGAGGTACACTGAAGCTTTCTTT CAFPLAGQRYTEAFF
. TRBJ1-2 TRBD1 TRBV6-1 TGTGCCAGCAGTACCGGGACAGACTATGGCTACACCTTC CASSTGTDYGYTF